What follows are 18 T cell receptor beta chains derived from one specimen sequenced in a study of Ad26.COV2.S vaccination and SARS-CoV-2 variants. Described treatment: roughly 20 received Ad26.COV2.S at low or high dose, single or two shots; roughly five received placebo; per-sample allocation not given. Material that was analyzed had been drawn on day 63 after the first vaccine or placebo injection. Sequenced by immunoSEQ multiplex PCR; TCRdb stores in-frame clones only, minus some. The data contain about 480,000 clones, 70% to 90% of them singletons. Sequences were derived from peripheral blood, sampled in a trial of Ad26.COV2.S vaccine versus placebo. These receptors all stem from a person between 18 and 65 years old who received the Ad26.COV2.S COVID-19 vaccine or a placebo.

This clone appeared a single time. The rearrangement uses TRBV30 and TRBJ2-3, with D possibly being TRBD2 (5 bases). The V end was cut by 3 bases, the J end by 1 base, with 11 bases between. Per germline, CDR1 GTSNPN and CDR2 SVGIG (reference sequence). The CDR3 consists of 14 residues. In DNA, the CDR3 is TGTGCCTGGAGAGAAGGACTGGGCACAGATACGCAGTATTTT. Amino acids: CAWREGLGTDTQYF.

DNA of the CDR3: TGTGCCAGCAGCTTATTCACTAGCGGGAGGGCCGAGGAGCAGTTCTTC. Translated, it gives CASSLFTSGRAEEQFF. The chain couples TRBV7-2 to TRBJ2-1, with TRBD2 matching over 13 bases. J lost 10 bases, V lost 2 bases, and 8 bases had no gene match. The CDR3 has 16 amino acids. Germline V gene lookup returns CDR1 SGHTA and CDR2 FQGNSA.

The V and J genes are TRBV18 and TRBJ2-3; TRBD1 matches 9 bases. The CDR3 is 16 amino acids. Germline values: CDR1 KGHSH, CDR2 LQKENI. After removal of 3 bases from V and 11 bases from J, the junction contained 15 bases not matched to a gene. Written as DNA, the CDR3 is TGTGCCAGCTCACCCTACGGACAGGGGAGCGAATTCAGGCAGTATTTT. Its protein is CASSPYGQGSEFRQYF.

The V and J genes are TRBV28 and TRBJ1-1; maybe TRBD1 (6 bases). Trimming removed 5 bases from V and 5 bases from J, with 15 bases in between. The length of the CDR3 is 14 residues. Germline CDR1 reads MDHEN; CDR2 reads SYDVKM. CDR3 in DNA: TGTGCCAGCAGTCCGACAGGAGGGAGGACTGAAGCTTTCTTT. Its translation: CASSPTGGRTEAFF.

The genes are TRBV28 and TRBJ1-2; D gene uncertain. This CDR3 region has 11 residues. V gave up 3 bases and J gave up 7 bases, with 6 bases separating them. The germline V gene encodes CDR1 MDHEN and CDR2 SYDVKM. CDR3 protein: CASSLASGYTF. The CDR3 nucleotides read TGTGCCAGCAGTTTGGCCAGTGGCTACACCTTC.

The V gene is TRBV7-2, the J gene TRBJ1-3; D ambiguous. From germline, CDR1 is SGHTA and CDR2 FQGNSA. V was trimmed by 1 base and J by 4 bases, leaving 5 bases between them. The CDR3 extends over 13 amino acids. CDR3 DNA sequence: TGTGCCAGCAGCTTAGTTGGGGGAAACACCATATATTTT. Amino acid sequence: CASSLVGGNTIYF.

This clone was detected only a few times. The V gene is TRBV19, the J gene TRBJ1-2; 7 bases line up with TRBD1. V shed 5 bases, J shed 4 bases, and the junction held 10 bases outside the gene matches. Germline V gene lookup returns CDR1 LNHDA and CDR2 SQIVND (reference sequence). The CDR3 has 15 residues. The CDR3 here is CASSSGRGQTYGYTF. In DNA, the CDR3 is TGTGCCAGTAGTTCCGGACGGGGACAGACCTATGGCTACACCTTC.

The chain is built from TRBV15 and TRBJ1-1, with D uncertain. V lost 0 bases to trimming and J lost 8 bases, with 7 bases between them. CDR1 and CDR2 from the germline V gene are LNHNV and YYDKDF (reference sequence). This CDR3 spans 12 amino acids. The CDR3 DNA reads as TGTGCCACCAGCAGAGACGGGTTCGAAGCTTTCTTT. Its protein product is CATSRDGFEAFF.

CDR3 nucleotides: TGTGCCAGCAGTTTCAGGGGGAGGCCCCTCGAGCAGTACTTC. It specifies CASSFRGRPLEQYF. This chain connects TRBV28 to TRBJ2-7; D possibly corresponds to TRBD1 (7 bases). The CDR3 loop spans 14 amino acids. V lost 3 bases to trimming and J lost 6 bases, with 15 bases between them. The V gene's germline CDR1 is MDHEN and CDR2 SYDVKM.

This clone showed up just a few times. The chain couples TRBV11-2 to TRBJ2-7; D not resolved. The germline V gene has CDR1 SGHAT and CDR2 FQNNGV. Between the trimmed V and J ends, which lost 1 base and 5 bases, there was a span of 12 bases. CDR3 length equals 14 residues. CDR3 loop: CASSLAPFRDEQYF. The CDR3 DNA follows: TGTGCCAGCAGCTTAGCCCCCTTTCGGGACGAGCAGTACTTC.

The chain employs TRBV2 and TRBJ1-6; possibly TRBD1 for D (5 bases). V lost 4 bases and J 10 bases, leaving 14 bases between the germline ends. From germline, CDR1 is SNHLY and CDR2 FYNNEI. CDR3 length: 14 amino acids. CDR3 protein: CASSVGGEFSPLHF. CDR3 in DNA: TGTGCCAGCAGTGTTGGAGGGGAATTCTCACCCCTCCACTTT.

This chain joins TRBV7-9 and TRBJ2-4, with 8 positions matching TRBD2. Per germline, CDR1 SEHNR and CDR2 FQNEAQ (reference sequence). The junction had 6 bases not matched to a gene; V was cut back by 5 bases and J by 0 bases. The length of the CDR3 is 16 residues. The CDR3, as DNA: TGTGCCAGCAGCCCAGCGGGGGAACTAGCCAAAAACATTCAGTACTTC. It specifies CASSPAGELAKNIQYF.

The chain is built from TRBV6-2 or TRBV6-3 and TRBJ2-7; D tentatively fits TRBD1 or TRBD2 (7 bases each). The V gene lost 0 bases and the J gene lost 3 bases, with 21 bases spanning the gap. Germline V gene data show CDR1 as MNHEY and CDR2 as SVGEGT. This CDR3 region has 18 residues. CDR3 DNA sequence: TGTGCCAGCAGTTACTCAGGGAGGGGGCAGCGGGGCCACTACGAGCAGTACTTC. This sequence encodes CASSYSGRGQRGHYEQYF.

The CDR3 sequence is CASSQGRSEAFF. DNA for the CDR3: TGTGCCAGCAGCCAAGGACGGTCTGAAGCTTTCTTT. This rearrangement joins TRBV3-1 (or the pseudogene TRBV3-2) to TRBJ1-1; D is unresolved. The CDR3 has 12 residues. The V gene lost 1 base and the J gene lost 6 bases, with 6 bases spanning the gap. Looked up from germline, CDR1 is LGHDT and CDR2 is YNNKEL (reference sequence).

V and J are TRBV20-1 and TRBJ1-3; TRBD1 might be the D (6 bases). Germline CDR1 DFQATT, CDR2 SNEGSKA (reference sequence). The germline V and J ends were trimmed by 1 base and 9 bases, with 7 bases remaining between them. There are 11 residues in the CDR3. In nucleotides, the CDR3 is TGCAGTGCTAGAGCCAGGGGCACCATATATTTT. Protein product: CSARARGTIYF.

J is TRBJ2-5 and V is TRBV18; D is uncertain. Trimming took off 6 bases at V and 2 bases at J, with 10 bases between the two ends. The CDR3 is made up of 13 amino acids. The germline gives CDR1 KGHSH, CDR2 LQKENI. CDR3 sequence: CASSPDGQETQYF. As DNA, the CDR3 is TGTGCCAGCTCCCCGGACGGTCAAGAGACCCAGTACTTC. Full variable domain (missing parts from reference TRBV18 and TRBJ2-5): NAGVMQNPRHLVRRRGQEARLRCSPMKGHSHVYWYRQLPEEGLKFMVYLQKENIIDESGMPKERFSAEFPKEGPSILRIQQVVRGDSAAYFCASSPDGQETQYFGPGTRLLVL.

This clone occurred once. V gene TRBV24-1 combines with J gene TRBJ1-1; D unresolved. V was trimmed by 4 bases and J by 1 base, leaving 6 bases between them. Looked up from germline, CDR1 is KGHDR and CDR2 is SFDVKD. The CDR3 extends over 13 amino acids. The CDR3, as DNA: TGTGCCACCAGTGACAGGTCGAACACTGAAGCTTTCTTT. Encoded protein: CATSDRSNTEAFF.

The chain carries TRBV4-1 and TRBJ1-1, with D possibly TRBD1 on 5 matching bases. This CDR3 region has 15 residues. Germline CDR1 is MGHRA and CDR2 is YSYEKL. Deletions cut 3 bases from V and 4 bases from J, with 15 bases between. The CDR3 loop is CASSQAPGSGTEAFF. CDR3 DNA: TGCGCCAGCAGCCAGGCTCCAGGGTCGGGCACTGAAGCTTTCTTT.